One and the same sample provided the 14 T cell receptor beta chains below, sequenced in a study of blood T cell repertoires in COVID-19 (dated by TCRdb to 2019 to 2021). The library was built by means of the immunoSEQ multiplex PCR assay. The clones in this table, taken by TCRdb from immuneACCESS, are in-frame only. Not every clone is retained; where verified, under half of the shortfall comes from an unresolved V gene, and the cause of the rest is unknown. The sample table lists roughly 200,000 clones, around 84% of them with a count of one. The ten largest clones capture about 10% of the sample. The sequencing sample was made of peripheral blood. The receptors were sampled from a woman over 75 with COVID-19, enrolled during active disease.

The chain carries TRBV3-1 (or the pseudogene TRBV3-2) and TRBJ1-1; D possibly corresponds to TRBD1 (6 bases). The CDR3 sequence is 15 residues long. V gave up 1 base and J gave up 5 bases, with 14 bases separating them. In germline, CDR1 is LGHDT, CDR2 YNNKEL (reference sequence). CDR3 sequence (DNA): TGTGCCAGCAGCCAAGTTTCGGGGAGGGGGACTGAAGCTTTCTTT. This gives the protein CASSQVSGRGTEAFF.

This clone was found once. The chain's CDR3 is CASSLRGATEKLFF. CDR3 bases: TGTGCCAGCAGCTTACGGGGGGCGACTGAAAAACTGTTTTTT. V usage is TRBV7-9 and J usage is TRBJ1-4, with D tentatively TRBD1 (6 bases). CDR3 length: 14 amino acids. CDR1 and CDR2 (germline): SEHNR, FQNEAQ (reference sequence). V was trimmed by 2 bases and J by 7 bases, leaving 11 bases between them.

In its sample, this clone was seen a few times. V gene TRBV7-9 combines with J gene TRBJ2-3; 9 bases align to TRBD1. V shed 5 bases, J shed 6 bases, and the junction held 3 bases outside the gene matches. The CDR3 runs to 13 residues. Germline loops: CDR1 SEHNR, CDR2 FQNEAQ (reference sequence). CDR3 DNA sequence: TGTGCCAGCAGCCTACAGGGGGCCGATACGCAGTATTTT. Residues: CASSLQGADTQYF.

The gene calls are TRBV15 and TRBJ2-3; 9 nucleotides align to TRBD2. From germline, CDR1 is LNHNV and CDR2 YYDKDF (reference sequence). The CDR3 contains 17 residues. The trim removed 5 bases at V and 2 bases at J, leaving 11 bases unmatched. CDR3 DNA: TGTGCCACCAGCTCCCGTTTTAGCGGGGGCTCCACAGATACGCAGTATTTT. This gives the protein CATSSRFSGGSTDTQYF. Supplemented by reference TRBV15 and TRBJ2-3, the full variable domain reads DAMVIQNPRYQVTQFGKPVTLSCSQTLNHNVMYWYQQKSSQAPKLLFHYYDKDFNNEADTPDNFQSRRPNTSFCFLDIRSPGLGDTAMYLCATSSRFSGGSTDTQYFGPGTRLTVL.

This chain uses TRBV6-5 with TRBJ1-2, with 7 bases that match TRBD1. This CDR3 has 12 amino acids. The germline gives CDR1 MNHEY, CDR2 SVGAGI. J gave up 8 bases and V 6 bases, and 6 bases lay outside the gene matches. The CDR3, as DNA: TGTGCCAGCAGCCAACGACAGGGAGGCTACACCTTC. It encodes CASSQRQGGYTF.

This clone has only a few counts. The rearrangement joins TRBV29-1 to TRBJ1-1, with 9 bases aligning to TRBD1. CDR3 length: 21 residues. Germline CDR1 and CDR2: SQVTM and ANQGSEA. V lost 5 bases to trimming and J lost 0 bases; unmatched junction nucleotides: 25. CDR3 amino acids: CSVTRFLTTGGSGGMNTEAFF. CDR3 DNA: TGCAGCGTTACACGATTCTTGACTACAGGGGGCTCCGGAGGCATGAACACTGAAGCTTTCTTT.

The chain links TRBV19 to TRBJ2-1; tentatively, D is TRBD2 (6 bases). This CDR3 region has 14 residues. Deletions cut 6 bases from V and 2 bases from J, with 11 bases between. The germline V gene has CDR1 LNHDA and CDR2 SQIVND (reference sequence). Here the CDR3 reads CASREGIAYNEQFF. For the CDR3, the DNA is TGTGCCAGTAGGGAGGGGATCGCCTACAATGAGCAGTTCTTC. The variable domain in full, completed from reference TRBV19 and TRBJ2-1, reads DGGITQSPKYLFRKEGQNVTLSCEQNLNHDAMYWYRQDPGQGLRLIYYSQIVNDFQKGDIAEGYSVSREKKESFPLTVTSAQKNPTAFYLCASREGIAYNEQFFGPGTRLTVL.

The chain links TRBV9 to TRBJ1-4; D remains unclear. The V gene lost 3 bases and the J gene lost 0 bases, with 6 bases spanning the gap. Looked up from germline, CDR1 is SGDLS and CDR2 is YYNGEE. The CDR3 is 14 residues long. The CDR3 sequence: CASSAPSTNEKLFF. In nucleotides, the CDR3 is TGTGCCAGCAGCGCTCCTTCAACTAATGAAAAACTGTTTTTT.

This chain uses TRBV6-1 with TRBJ1-2; no clear D. Germline loops: CDR1 MNHNS, CDR2 SASEGT. The V and J ends lost 2 bases and 4 bases respectively, with 11 bases between them. This CDR3 is 14 amino acids long. CDR3 nucleotides: TGTGCCAGCAGTGAAAGCGGCTCCGCCTATGGCTACACCTTC. Translation gives CASSESGSAYGYTF.

This chain connects TRBV30 to TRBJ1-3, with 7 bases aligning to TRBD1. The trim removed 5 bases at V and 13 bases at J, leaving 11 bases unmatched. CDR1 and CDR2 from the germline V gene are GTSNPN and SVGIG (reference sequence). The CDR3 is 12 amino acids. The CDR3 reads CAWAGGSPPIYF. The CDR3 DNA sequence: TGTGCCTGGGCAGGGGGTAGTCCCCCGATATATTTT.

CDR3 loop: CASSLSAYNEQFF. In DNA, the CDR3 is TGTGCCAGCAGCCTGAGCGCCTACAATGAGCAGTTCTTC. This sequence joins TRBV11-3 and TRBJ2-1; D remains ambiguous. There are 13 residues in the CDR3. The germline CDR1 and CDR2 sequences are SGHNT and YENEEA. V was trimmed by 5 bases and J by 2 bases, leaving 7 bases between them.

The rearrangement links TRBV6-5 to TRBJ2-3, with 10 bases that match TRBD1. Germline CDR1 MNHEY, CDR2 SVGAGI. The CDR3 spans 14 residues. The trim removed 8 bases at V and 0 bases at J, leaving 2 bases unmatched. Written as DNA, the CDR3 is TGTGCCAGCGGACAGGGGGGGAGCACAGATACGCAGTATTTT. Encoded protein: CASGQGGSTDTQYF.

The chain recombines TRBV6-5 with TRBJ2-2; 8 bases fit TRBD1. Germline V gene lookup returns CDR1 MNHEY and CDR2 SVGAGI. The CDR3 covers 15 residues. The trim removed 7 bases at V and 5 bases at J, leaving 9 bases unmatched. CDR3: CASTQQGGKTGELFF. The CDR3 DNA follows: TGTGCCAGCACCCAACAGGGGGGTAAGACCGGGGAGCTGTTTTTT.

Comments on this clone: The sample holds other DNA sequences that translate to the same CDR3. The chain carries TRBV6-5 and TRBJ1-5; 8 bases are shared with TRBD1. CDR1 is MNHEY, CDR2 SVGAGI, per germline. Losses at the gene ends were 5 bases for V and 3 bases for J; bases not matched to a gene: 6. The CDR3 runs 15 residues. CDR3 sequence (DNA): TGTGCCAGCAGTCGGGGACAGGCGTCCAATCAGCCCCAGCATTTT. Translating it yields CASSRGQASNQPQHF.